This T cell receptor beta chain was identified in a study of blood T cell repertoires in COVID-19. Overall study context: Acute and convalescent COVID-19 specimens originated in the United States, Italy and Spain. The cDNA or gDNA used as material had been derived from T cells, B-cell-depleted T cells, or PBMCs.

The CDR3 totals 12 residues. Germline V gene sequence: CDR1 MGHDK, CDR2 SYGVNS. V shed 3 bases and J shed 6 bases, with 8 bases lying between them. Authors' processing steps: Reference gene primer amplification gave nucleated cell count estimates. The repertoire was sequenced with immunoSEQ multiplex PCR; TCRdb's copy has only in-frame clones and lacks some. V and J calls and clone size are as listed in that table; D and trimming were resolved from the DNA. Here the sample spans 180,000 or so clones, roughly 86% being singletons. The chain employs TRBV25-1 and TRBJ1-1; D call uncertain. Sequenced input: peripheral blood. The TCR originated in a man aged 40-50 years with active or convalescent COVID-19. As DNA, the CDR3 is TGTGCCAGCAGTGATTGGGGAGCTGAAGCTTTCTTT. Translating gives CASSDWGAEAFF.